The clone carrying this TCR beta chain was counted at least ten times. Antigen specificity is unknown. Then a second PCR, running about 7 to 11 cycles, was carried out with a sample-barcoded 5' primer and a J-beta primer mix. Carrying 12 random nucleotides, a template-switch adaptor labeled each individual cDNA molecule. TCRdb re-derived calls from the 5' RACE reads in MiXCR, one entry per CDR3 protein. Among 780,000 or so distinct CDR3 sequences listed, roughly 56% were seen once. This entry belongs to a study of blood T cells in healthy people across ages. Broader study findings: Relative to aged donors, long-lived donors carried more naive CD4+ cells and displayed higher diversity. Diversity of TCR beta per million T cells declined in a roughly linear way with age. Possibly, changes in expanded clonotypes were confounded because donor CMV status was unknown.

Looked up from germline, CDR1 is SEHNR and CDR2 is FQNEAQ (reference sequence). This CDR3 contains 14 residues. V lost 7 bases, J lost 6 bases, and 17 bases lay in between. The sequenced sample consisted of blood. The sequence derives from a man aged 40-49 years in good health. The chain links TRBV7-9 to TRBJ2-3; no reliable D call. CDR3 in amino acids: CASTVYLHPDTQYF. CDR3 DNA sequence: TGTGCCAGCACCGTGTACCTCCATCCCGATACGCAGTATTTT.